The 5 T cell receptor beta chains given below trace back to one sample, sequenced in a study of beta chain features in type 1 diabetes. Expressed TCRB transcripts were sequenced after all isolated RNA was converted to cDNA. Sequencing was performed with immunoSEQ multiplex PCR; in TCRdb, only in-frame clones are kept and a portion is missing. The sample consists of roughly 240,000 clones, under 70% of them appearing once. The sequenced sample was naive CD4+ T cells from blood. These receptors all come from a man younger than 40 in good health.

The chain employs TRBV7-9 and TRBJ2-5; either TRBD1 or TRBD2 may supply D (5 bases each). The germline V gene encodes CDR1 SEHNR and CDR2 FQNEAQ (reference sequence). The germline V and J ends were trimmed by 7 bases and 4 bases, with 19 bases remaining between them. There are 15 residues in the CDR3. For the CDR3, the DNA is TGTGCCAGCACCCTCGGTTTGGGGGAGAGAGAGACCCAGTACTTC. The encoded protein is CASTLGLGERETQYF.

This clone was recorded a few times. The chain carries TRBV30 and TRBJ2-1; 9 bases map to TRBD2. Germline CDR1 GTSNPN, CDR2 SVGIG (reference sequence). V shed 4 bases, J shed 4 bases, and the junction held 5 bases outside the gene matches. The CDR3 totals 14 residues. The CDR3 is CAWTSGVLYNEQFF. The CDR3 region has the DNA TGTGCCTGGACTAGCGGGGTCTTATACAATGAGCAGTTCTTC.

This chain joins TRBV6-6 and TRBJ2-7; the match to TRBD1 covers 9 bases. J gave up 3 bases and V 0 bases, and 3 bases lay outside the gene matches. Germline V gives CDR1 MNHNY, CDR2 SVGAGI (reference sequence). The CDR3 has 15 residues. The CDR3 spells CASSYSGTGNYEQYF. The CDR3 DNA reads as TGTGCCAGCAGTTACTCGGGGACAGGGAACTACGAGCAGTACTTC.

This chain uses TRBV10-3 with TRBJ2-3; D may be TRBD2 (5 bases). This CDR3 is 15 amino acids long. V dropped 0 bases and J dropped 2 bases, with 9 bases sitting between them. CDR1 is ENHRY and CDR2 is SYGVKD in the germline V gene. For the CDR3, the DNA is TGTGCCATCAGTGAGTCGTCGGGGTACACAGATACGCAGTATTTT. It is translated as CAISESSGYTDTQYF.

The V call is TRBV5-4, the J call TRBJ1-4; D possibly corresponds to TRBD1 (6 bases). The CDR3 covers 14 residues. Germline V gene data show CDR1 as SGHNT and CDR2 as YYREEE (reference sequence). V lost 5 bases and J lost 8, with 16 bases in between. The CDR3 DNA follows: TGTGCCAGCAGTCCCGCAGGGGAGAGCGAAAAACTGTTTTTT. It encodes CASSPAGESEKLFF.